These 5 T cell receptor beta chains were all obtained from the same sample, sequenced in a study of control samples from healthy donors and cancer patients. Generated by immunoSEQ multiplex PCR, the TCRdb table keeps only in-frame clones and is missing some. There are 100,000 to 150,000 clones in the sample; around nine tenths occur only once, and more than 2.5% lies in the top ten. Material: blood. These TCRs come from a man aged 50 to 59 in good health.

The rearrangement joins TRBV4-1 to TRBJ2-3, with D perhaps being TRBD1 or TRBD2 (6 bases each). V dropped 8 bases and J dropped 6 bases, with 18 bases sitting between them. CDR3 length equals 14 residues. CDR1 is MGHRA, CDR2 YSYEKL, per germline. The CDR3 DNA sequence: TGCGCCAGCGGAGATAGGGGGGTAGGGGATACGCAGTATTTT. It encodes CASGDRGVGDTQYF.

CDR3 DNA: TGTGCCAGCAGTGAAGCCCAAATTGGGGCCGGGGAGCTGTTTTTT. Its protein is CASSEAQIGAGELFF. The rearrangement uses TRBV2 and TRBJ2-2; D is ambiguous. V lost 0 bases, J lost 6 bases, and 11 bases lay in between. The CDR3 spans 15 residues. The germline gives CDR1 SNHLY, CDR2 FYNNEI.

CDR3 sequence: CASSYALYQPQHF. The CDR3, as DNA: TGTGCCAGCAGTTACGCCCTCTATCAGCCCCAGCATTTT. The chain is built from TRBV6-2 or TRBV6-3 and TRBJ1-5; D gene unclear. CDR3 length equals 13 residues. The germline gives CDR1 MNHEY, CDR2 SVGEGT. V lost 2 bases to trimming and J lost 5 bases, with 7 bases between them.

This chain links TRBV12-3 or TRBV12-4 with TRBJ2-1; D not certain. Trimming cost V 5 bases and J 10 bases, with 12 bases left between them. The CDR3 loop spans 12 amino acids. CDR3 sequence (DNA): TGTGCCAGCAGTCCGGACGAAGAAGAGCAGTTCTTC. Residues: CASSPDEEEQFF.

CDR3 DNA sequence: TGTGCCAGCAGCGCGGGAACAGTCGGGCCCTATAATTCACCCCTCCACTTT. Translated, it gives CASSAGTVGPYNSPLHF. The rearrangement links TRBV21-1 to TRBJ1-6. TRBV21-1 is flagged as a pseudogene. The CDR3 loop spans 17 amino acids.